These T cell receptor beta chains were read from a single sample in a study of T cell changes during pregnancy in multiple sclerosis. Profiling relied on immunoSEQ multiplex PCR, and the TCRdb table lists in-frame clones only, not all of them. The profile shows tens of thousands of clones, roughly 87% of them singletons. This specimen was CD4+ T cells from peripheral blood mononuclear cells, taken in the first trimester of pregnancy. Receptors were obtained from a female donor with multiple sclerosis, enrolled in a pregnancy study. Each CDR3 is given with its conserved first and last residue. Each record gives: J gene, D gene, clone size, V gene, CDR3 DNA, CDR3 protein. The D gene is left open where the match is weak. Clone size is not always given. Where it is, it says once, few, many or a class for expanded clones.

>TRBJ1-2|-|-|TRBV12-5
TGTGCTAGCCACGGAGTAGATAACTATGGCTACACCTTC
CASHGVDNYGYTF
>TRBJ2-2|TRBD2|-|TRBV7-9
TGTGCCAGCAGCTTAGCGCTCTTGCGGGAGGGCCGAACCGGGGAGCTGTTTTTT
CASSLALLREGRTGELFF
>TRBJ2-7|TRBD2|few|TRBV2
TGTGCCAGCATCCTAGCGGGAGCCTCCTACGAGCAGTACTTC
CASILAGASYEQYF
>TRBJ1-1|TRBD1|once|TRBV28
TGTGCCAGCAGTTTACGACAGGGAAACACTGAAGCTTTCTTT
CASSLRQGNTEAFF
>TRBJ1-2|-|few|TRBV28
TGTGCCAGCATGGGGGCGTTGGGGGTGATAGCTAACTATGGCTACACCTTC
CASMGALGVIANYGYTF
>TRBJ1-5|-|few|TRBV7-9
TGTGCCAGCAGCCGAGACATTAGCAATCAGCCCCAGCATTTT
CASSRDISNQPQHF
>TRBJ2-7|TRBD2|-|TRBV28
TGTGCCAGCAGTTCGGGGACTAGCGGGACTCGCGAGCAGTACTTC
CASSSGTSGTREQYF
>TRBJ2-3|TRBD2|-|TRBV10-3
TGTGCCATCAGCTTAGCGGGAGGGCCTATTGATACGCAGTATTTT
CAISLAGGPIDTQYF
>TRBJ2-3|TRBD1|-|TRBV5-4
TGTGCCAGCAGCAAGGGACAGGGGGGTAGCACAGATACGCAGTATTTT
CASSKGQGGSTDTQYF
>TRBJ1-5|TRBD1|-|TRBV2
TGTGCCAGCAGTGACGACAGGGGGTATCAGCCCCAGCATTTT
CASSDDRGYQPQHF
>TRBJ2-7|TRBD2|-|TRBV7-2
TGTGCCAGCAGCATACCGGGACTAGCGGCCACGGGGGAGCAGTACTTC
CASSIPGLAATGEQYF
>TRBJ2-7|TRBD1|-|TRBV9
TGTGCCAGCAGCGCCCGGGGGGGGACAGGGGACTACGAGCAGTACTTC
CASSARGGTGDYEQYF
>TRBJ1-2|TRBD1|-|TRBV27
TGTGCCAGCAGTTTTACTCCGGGACAGGCGGTTAACTATGGCTACACCTTC
CASSFTPGQAVNYGYTF